A selection of T cell receptor beta chains follows, all from one sample in a study of blood T cell repertoires in COVID-19. This table comes from immunoSEQ multiplex PCR, and its TCRdb copy is limited to in-frame clones, with some not included. The sample consists of roughly 250,000 clones, approximately 86% of them appearing once. The specimen sequenced was PBMCs or T cells enriched from blood (not recorded which). Every receptor here comes from a woman aged 50 to 60 who had recovered from COVID-19. Both conserved end residues are part of each CDR3. The order of the fields is D gene, V gene, J gene, CDR3 protein. The D gene is left open where the match is weak.

TRBD1	TRBV7-8	TRBJ1-5	CASSLRQGLGNQPQHF
TRBD1	TRBV6-5	TRBJ2-1	CASSSRTGLYNEQFF
TRBD2	TRBV2	TRBJ2-1	CASSEFRLAGLNEQFF
TRBD1	TRBV18	TRBJ1-2	CASSPIGQGDGYTF
-	TRBV6-1	TRBJ1-3	CASSEGSGRLGNTIYF
TRBD1	TRBV11-2	TRBJ1-6	CASSPNRDRAYSPLHF
TRBD2	TRBV4-1	TRBJ2-2	CASSQAVAGATGELFF
TRBD1	TRBV5-5	TRBJ1-2	CASSLGQGAVSFGYTF
-	TRBV6-6	TRBJ2-3	CASTKGALTDTQYF
TRBD2	TRBV6-6	TRBJ2-7	CASKLAGGGLEQYF
TRBD1	TRBV5-6	TRBJ1-6	CASSWGQPSSYNSPLHF
TRBD1	TRBV5-1	TRBJ1-1	CASSLGDRTMNTEAFF
TRBD2	TRBV5-5	TRBJ2-3	CASSWTGTSGRGTDTQYF
TRBD2	TRBV10-2	TRBJ2-1	CASSDRSGRASYNEQFF
-	TRBV28	TRBJ1-4	CASSVTGENEKLFF
-	TRBV6-5	TRBJ2-7	CASIQSGSYEQYF
TRBD2	TRBV7-2	TRBJ2-3	CASSFTSGADTQYF
TRBD1	TRBV28	TRBJ2-7	CARSYGTGHSEQYF
-	TRBV4-1	TRBJ1-4	CASSHLGGDEKLFF
TRBD2	TRBV15	TRBJ2-3	CATSRELNPGLAGDTQYF
TRBD1	TRBV5-8	TRBJ1-1	CASSLEWDSNTEAFF
-	TRBV12-5	TRBJ2-6	CASELSGANVLTF
-	TRBV28	TRBJ1-6	CASSPPEGVLSPLHF
-	TRBV5-1	TRBJ2-3	CASSLVWESTDTQYF
-	TRBV10-3	TRBJ1-5	CAISEYKLGQRSNQPQHF
TRBD2	TRBV19	TRBJ2-1	CASRGPGLSIHEQFF
-	TRBV3-1/TRBV3-2	TRBJ2-3	CASSQGGKGTQYF
-	TRBV7-2	TRBJ2-2	CASSRGSGYTGELFF
-	TRBV27	TRBJ2-1	CASSVTGIEQFF
TRBD2	TRBV6-4	TRBJ2-1	CASSLAGGHPSNEQFF
-	TRBV15	TRBJ2-7	CATSRGLYEQYF
-	TRBV14	TRBJ2-1	CASSQERILNEQFF
TRBD1	TRBV4-3	TRBJ1-2	CASSHLDRDGYTF
-	TRBV7-9	TRBJ1-2	CASSLIEGYTF
TRBD1	TRBV2	TRBJ1-5	CASKVGDRGNQPQHF
-	TRBV5-4	TRBJ2-2	CASSLPGLNTGELFF
-	TRBV29-1	TRBJ2-7	CSVIGGMGEQYF
TRBD1	TRBV10-3	TRBJ2-7	CATTAPGQGLGYEQYF
TRBD1	TRBV7-9	TRBJ2-7	CASSLGTGKTYEQYF